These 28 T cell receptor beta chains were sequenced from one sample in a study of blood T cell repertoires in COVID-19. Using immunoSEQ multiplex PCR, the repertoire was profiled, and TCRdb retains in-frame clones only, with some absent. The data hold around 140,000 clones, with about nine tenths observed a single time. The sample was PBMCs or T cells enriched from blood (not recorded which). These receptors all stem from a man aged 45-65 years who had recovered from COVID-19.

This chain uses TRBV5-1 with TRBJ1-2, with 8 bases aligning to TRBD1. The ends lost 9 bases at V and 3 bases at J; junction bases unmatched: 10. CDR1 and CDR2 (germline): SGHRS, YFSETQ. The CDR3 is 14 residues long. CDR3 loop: CATSTGELDYGYTF. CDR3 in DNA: TGCGCCACATCGACAGGGGAATTAGACTATGGCTACACCTTC.

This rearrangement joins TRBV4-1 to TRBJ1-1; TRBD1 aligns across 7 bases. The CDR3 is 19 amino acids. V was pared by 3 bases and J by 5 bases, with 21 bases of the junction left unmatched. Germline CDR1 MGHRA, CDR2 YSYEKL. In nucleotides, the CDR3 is TGCGCCAGCAGCCAGGCTATCGACCGGGACAGCATTAGGGGGACTGAAGCTTTCTTT. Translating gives CASSQAIDRDSIRGTEAFF.

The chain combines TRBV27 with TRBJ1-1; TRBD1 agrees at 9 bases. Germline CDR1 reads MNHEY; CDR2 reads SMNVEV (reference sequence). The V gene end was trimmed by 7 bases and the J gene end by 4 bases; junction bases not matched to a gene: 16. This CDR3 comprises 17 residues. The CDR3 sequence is CASKESPGTGRSTEAFF. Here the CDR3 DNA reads TGTGCCAGCAAGGAGAGTCCCGGGACAGGGAGGAGCACTGAAGCTTTCTTT.

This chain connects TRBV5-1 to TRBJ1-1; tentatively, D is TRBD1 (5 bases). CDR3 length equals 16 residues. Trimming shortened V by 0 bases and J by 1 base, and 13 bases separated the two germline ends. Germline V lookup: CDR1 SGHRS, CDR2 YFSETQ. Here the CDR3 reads CASSLALGQANTEAFF. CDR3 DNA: TGCGCCAGCAGCTTGGCGCTGGGGCAGGCGAACACTGAAGCTTTCTTT.

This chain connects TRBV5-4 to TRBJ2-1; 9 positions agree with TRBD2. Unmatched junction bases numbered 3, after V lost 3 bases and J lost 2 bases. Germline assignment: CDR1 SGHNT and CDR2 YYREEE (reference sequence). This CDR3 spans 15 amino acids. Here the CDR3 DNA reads TGTGCCAGCAGCTACGGACTAGCGACCTACAATGAGCAGTTCTTC. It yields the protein CASSYGLATYNEQFF. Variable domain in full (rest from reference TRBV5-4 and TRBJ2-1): ETGVTQSPTHLIKTRGQQVTLRCSSQSGHNTVSWYQQALGQGPQFIFQYYREEENGRGNFPPRFSGLQFPNYSSELNVNALELDDSALYLCASSYGLATYNEQFFGPGTRLTVL.

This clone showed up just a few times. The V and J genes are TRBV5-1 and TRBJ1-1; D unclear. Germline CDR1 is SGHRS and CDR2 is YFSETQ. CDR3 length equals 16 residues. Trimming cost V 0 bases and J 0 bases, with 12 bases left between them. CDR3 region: CASSLAAGFMNTEAFF. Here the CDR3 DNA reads TGCGCCAGCAGCTTGGCCGCGGGGTTCATGAACACTGAAGCTTTCTTT.

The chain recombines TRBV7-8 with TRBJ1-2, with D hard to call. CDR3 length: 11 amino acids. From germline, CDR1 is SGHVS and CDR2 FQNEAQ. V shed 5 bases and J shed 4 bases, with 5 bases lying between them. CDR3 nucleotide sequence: TGTGCCAGCAGCGGACTCTATGGCTACACCTTC. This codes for CASSGLYGYTF.

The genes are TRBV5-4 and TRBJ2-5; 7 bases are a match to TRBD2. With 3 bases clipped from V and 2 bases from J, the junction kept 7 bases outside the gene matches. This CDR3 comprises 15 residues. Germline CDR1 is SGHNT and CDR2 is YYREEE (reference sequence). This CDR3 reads CASSSGGLSQETQYF. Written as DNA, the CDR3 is TGTGCCAGCAGCTCGGGGGGACTTTCACAAGAGACCCAGTACTTC.

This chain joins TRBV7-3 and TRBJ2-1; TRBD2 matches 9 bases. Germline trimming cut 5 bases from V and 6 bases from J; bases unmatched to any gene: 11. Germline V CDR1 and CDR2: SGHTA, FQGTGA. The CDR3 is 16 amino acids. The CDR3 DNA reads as TGTGCCAGCAGCCGTGAAAGGGCGGGAGGGGTCAATGAGCAGTTCTTC. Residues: CASSRERAGGVNEQFF.

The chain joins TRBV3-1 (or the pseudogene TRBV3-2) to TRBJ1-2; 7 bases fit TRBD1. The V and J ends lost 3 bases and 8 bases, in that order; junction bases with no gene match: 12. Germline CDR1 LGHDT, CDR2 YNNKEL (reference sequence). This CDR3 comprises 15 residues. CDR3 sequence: CASSHGQVAAVGYTF. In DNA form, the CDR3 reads TGTGCCAGCAGCCATGGACAGGTCGCCGCGGTCGGCTACACCTTC.

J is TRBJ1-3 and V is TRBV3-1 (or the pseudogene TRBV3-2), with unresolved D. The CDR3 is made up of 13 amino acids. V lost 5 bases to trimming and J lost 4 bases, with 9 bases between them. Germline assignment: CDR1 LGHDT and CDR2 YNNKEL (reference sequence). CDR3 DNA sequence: TGTGCCAGCAGCTATTCTGAGGGAAACACCATATATTTT. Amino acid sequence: CASSYSEGNTIYF.

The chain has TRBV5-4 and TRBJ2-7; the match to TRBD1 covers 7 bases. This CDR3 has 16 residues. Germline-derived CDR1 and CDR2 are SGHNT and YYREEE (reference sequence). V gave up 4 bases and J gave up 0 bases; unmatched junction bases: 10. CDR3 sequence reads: CASSAGRGLSSYEQYF. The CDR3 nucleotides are TGTGCCAGCAGCGCTGGAAGGGGGCTTAGCTCCTACGAGCAGTACTTC. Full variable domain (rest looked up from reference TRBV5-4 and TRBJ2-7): ETGVTQSPTHLIKTRGQQVTLRCSSQSGHNTVSWYQQALGQGPQFIFQYYREEENGRGNFPPRFSGLQFPNYSSELNVNALELDDSALYLCASSAGRGLSSYEQYFGPGTRLTVT.

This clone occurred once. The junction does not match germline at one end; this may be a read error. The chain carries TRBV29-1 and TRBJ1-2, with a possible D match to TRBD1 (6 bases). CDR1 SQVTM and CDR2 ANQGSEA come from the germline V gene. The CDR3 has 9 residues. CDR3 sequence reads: CSVSHREPF. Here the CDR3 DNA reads TGCAGCGTATCCCACAGGGAACCCTTC.

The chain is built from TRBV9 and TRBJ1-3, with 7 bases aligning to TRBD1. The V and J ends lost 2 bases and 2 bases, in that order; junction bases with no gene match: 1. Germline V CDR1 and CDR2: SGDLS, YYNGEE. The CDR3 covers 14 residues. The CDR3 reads CASSVDRTGNTIYF. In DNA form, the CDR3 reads TGTGCCAGCAGCGTGGACAGGACTGGAAACACCATATATTTT.

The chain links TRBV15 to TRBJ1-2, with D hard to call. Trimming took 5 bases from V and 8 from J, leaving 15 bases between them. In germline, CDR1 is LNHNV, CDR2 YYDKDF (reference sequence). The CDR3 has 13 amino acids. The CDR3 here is CATSWIGSGGYTF. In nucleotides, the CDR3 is TGTGCCACCAGCTGGATAGGAAGCGGAGGCTACACCTTC. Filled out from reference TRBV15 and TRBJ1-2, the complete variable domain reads DAMVIQNPRYQVTQFGKPVTLSCSQTLNHNVMYWYQQKSSQAPKLLFHYYDKDFNNEADTPDNFQSRRPNTSFCFLDIRSPGLGDTAMYLCATSWIGSGGYTFGSGTRLTVV.

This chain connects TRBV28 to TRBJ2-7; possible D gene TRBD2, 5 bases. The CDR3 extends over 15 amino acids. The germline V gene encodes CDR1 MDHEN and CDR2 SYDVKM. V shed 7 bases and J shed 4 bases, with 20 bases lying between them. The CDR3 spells CASNPPGRPGYEQYF. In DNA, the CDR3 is TGTGCCAGCAATCCACCGGGCCGTCCGGGGTACGAGCAGTACTTC.

CDR3 DNA sequence: TGTGCCAGCAGCTCCCTCGGGGGGGGCTATGGCTACACCTTC. It translates to CASSSLGGGYGYTF. The chain combines TRBV11-2 with TRBJ1-2; a possible D gene is TRBD1 (5 bases). CDR3 size: 14 residues. Trimming took off 4 bases at V and 4 bases at J, with 13 bases between the two ends. Germline V lookup: CDR1 SGHAT, CDR2 FQNNGV.

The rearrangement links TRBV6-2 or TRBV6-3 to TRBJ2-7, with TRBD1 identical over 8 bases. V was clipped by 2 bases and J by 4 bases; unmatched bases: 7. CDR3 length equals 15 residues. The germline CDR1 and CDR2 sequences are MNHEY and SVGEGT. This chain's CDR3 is CASSYADRVVYEQYF. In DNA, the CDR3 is TGTGCCAGCAGTTACGCGGACAGGGTAGTGTACGAGCAGTACTTC.

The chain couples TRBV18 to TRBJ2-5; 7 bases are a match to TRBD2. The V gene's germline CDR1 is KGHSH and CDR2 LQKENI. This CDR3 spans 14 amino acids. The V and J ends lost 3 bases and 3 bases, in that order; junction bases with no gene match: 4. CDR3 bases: TGTGCCAGCTCACCCTTGAGCGGGGAAGAGACCCAGTACTTC. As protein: CASSPLSGEETQYF.

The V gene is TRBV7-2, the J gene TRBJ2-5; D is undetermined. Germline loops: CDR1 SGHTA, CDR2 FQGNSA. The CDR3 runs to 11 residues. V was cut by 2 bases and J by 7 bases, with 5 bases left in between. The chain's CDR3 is CASSLPLTQYF. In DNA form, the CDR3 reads TGTGCCAGCAGCTTACCCTTGACCCAGTACTTC. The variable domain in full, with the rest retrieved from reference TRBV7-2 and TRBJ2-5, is GAGVSQSPSNKVTEKGKDVELRCDPISGHTALYWYRQSLGQGLEFLIYFQGNSAPDKSGLPSDRFSAERTGGSVSTLTIQRTQQEDSAVYLCASSLPLTQYFGPGTRLLVL.

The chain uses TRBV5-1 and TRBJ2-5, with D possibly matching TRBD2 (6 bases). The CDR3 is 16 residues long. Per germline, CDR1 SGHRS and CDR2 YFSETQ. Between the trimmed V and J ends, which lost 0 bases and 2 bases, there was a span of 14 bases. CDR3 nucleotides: TGCGCCAGCAGCTTGGGATCTACGGGGGTACAAGAGACCCAGTACTTC. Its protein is CASSLGSTGVQETQYF.

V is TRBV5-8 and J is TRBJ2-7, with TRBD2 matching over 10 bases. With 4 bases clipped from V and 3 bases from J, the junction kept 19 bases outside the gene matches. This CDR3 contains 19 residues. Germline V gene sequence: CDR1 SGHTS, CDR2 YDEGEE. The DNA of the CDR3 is TGTGCCAGCAGCGCCTCCTCTAGCGGGAGAACGTACTACTACTACGAGCAGTACTTC. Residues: CASSASSSGRTYYYYEQYF. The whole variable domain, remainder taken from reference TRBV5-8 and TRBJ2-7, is EAGVTQSPTHLIKTRGQQATLRCSPISGHTSVYWYQQALGLGLQFLLWYDEGEERNRGNFPPRFSGRQFPNYSSELNVNALELEDSALYLCASSASSSGRTYYYYEQYFGPGTRLTVT.

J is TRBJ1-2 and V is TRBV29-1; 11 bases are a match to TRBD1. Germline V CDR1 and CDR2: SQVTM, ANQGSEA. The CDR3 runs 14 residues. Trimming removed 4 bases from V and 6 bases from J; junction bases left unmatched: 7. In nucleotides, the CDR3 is TGCAGCGTTGCCCGGACAGGGGGCGTAGATGGCTACACCTTC. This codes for CSVARTGGVDGYTF. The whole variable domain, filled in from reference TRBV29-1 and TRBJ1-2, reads SAVISQKPSRDICQRGTSLTIQCQVDSQVTMMFWYRQQPGQSLTLIATANQGSEATYESGFVIDKFPISRPNLTFSTLTVSNMSPEDSSIYLCSVARTGGVDGYTFGSGTRLTVV.

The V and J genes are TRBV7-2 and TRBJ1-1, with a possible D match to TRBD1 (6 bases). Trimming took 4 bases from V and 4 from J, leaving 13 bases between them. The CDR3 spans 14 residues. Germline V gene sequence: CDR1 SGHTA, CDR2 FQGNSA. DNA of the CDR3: TGTGCCAGCAGCTCGAGGGACAAGTCCACTGAAGCTTTCTTT. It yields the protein CASSSRDKSTEAFF.

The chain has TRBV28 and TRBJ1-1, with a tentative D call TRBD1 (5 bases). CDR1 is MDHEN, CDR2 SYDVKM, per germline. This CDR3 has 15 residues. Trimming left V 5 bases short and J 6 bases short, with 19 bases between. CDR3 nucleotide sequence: TGTGCCAGCAGTCCCCCGGCAGGGATAATCGCTGAAGCTTTCTTT. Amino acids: CASSPPAGIIAEAFF. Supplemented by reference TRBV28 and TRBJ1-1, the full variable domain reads DVKVTQSSRYLVKRTGEKVFLECVQDMDHENMFWYRQDPGLGLRLIYFSYDVKMKEKGDIPEGYSVSREKKERFSLILESASTNQTSMYLCASSPPAGIIAEAFFGQGTRLTVV.

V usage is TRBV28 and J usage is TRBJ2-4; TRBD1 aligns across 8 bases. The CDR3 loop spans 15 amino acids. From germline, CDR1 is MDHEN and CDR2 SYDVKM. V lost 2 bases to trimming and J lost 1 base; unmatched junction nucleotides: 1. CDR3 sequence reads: CASSLQGAAKNIQYF. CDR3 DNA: TGTGCCAGCAGTTTACAGGGGGCGGCCAAAAACATTCAGTACTTC.

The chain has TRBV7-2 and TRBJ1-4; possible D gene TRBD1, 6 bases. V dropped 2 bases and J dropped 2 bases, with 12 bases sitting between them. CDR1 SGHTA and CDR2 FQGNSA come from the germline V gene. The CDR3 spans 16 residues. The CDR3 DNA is TGTGCCAGCAGCTTAACGAGGGGGGGTACTAATGAAAAACTGTTTTTT. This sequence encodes CASSLTRGGTNEKLFF. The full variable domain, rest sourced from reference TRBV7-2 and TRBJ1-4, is GAGVSQSPSNKVTEKGKDVELRCDPISGHTALYWYRQSLGQGLEFLIYFQGNSAPDKSGLPSDRFSAERTGGSVSTLTIQRTQQEDSAVYLCASSLTRGGTNEKLFFGSGTQLSVL.

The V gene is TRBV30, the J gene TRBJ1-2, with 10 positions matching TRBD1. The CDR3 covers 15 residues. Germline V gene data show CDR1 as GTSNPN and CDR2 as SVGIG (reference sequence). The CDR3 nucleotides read TGTGCTCTTCCCGAGCCGGGACAGGGGTACTATGGCTACACCTTC. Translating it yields CALPEPGQGYYGYTF.